A single sample gave rise to the 5 T cell receptor beta chains below, sequenced in a study of blood T cell repertoires in COVID-19. Libraries were prepared by immunoSEQ multiplex PCR; TCRdb keeps only in-frame clonotypes and omits some of them. This table has 250,000 to 350,000 clones, about nine tenths appearing once. Sequencing was performed on peripheral blood. The receptors stem from a woman aged 45-59 years who had recovered from COVID-19.

The J gene is TRBJ2-2, the V gene TRBV30; 8 bases match TRBD1. The CDR3 spans 16 residues. With 0 bases clipped from V and 2 bases from J, the junction kept 5 bases outside the gene matches. Germline CDR1 reads GTSNPN; CDR2 reads SVGIG (reference sequence). CDR3 sequence: CAWSVQGGLNTGELFF. CDR3 nucleotide sequence: TGTGCCTGGAGTGTACAGGGGGGCCTTAACACCGGGGAGCTGTTTTTT.

The genes are TRBV27 and TRBJ1-5, with D unclear. Germline loops: CDR1 MNHEY, CDR2 SMNVEV (reference sequence). This CDR3 is 13 amino acids long. V was trimmed by 6 bases and J by 4 bases, leaving 10 bases between them. CDR3 residues: CASRSTRNQPQHF. CDR3 nucleotide sequence: TGTGCCAGCAGGTCAACCAGGAATCAGCCCCAGCATTTT.

This clone came up once. The chain is built from TRBV6-2 or TRBV6-3 and TRBJ2-1, with 8 bases lining up with TRBD2. Germline lookup yields CDR1 MNHEY and CDR2 SVGEGT. This CDR3 is built from 15 residues. Trimming took 2 bases from V and 7 from J; bases not matched to a gene: 7. The CDR3 spells CASSYSRGGRNEQFF. The CDR3 DNA is TGTGCCAGCAGTTACAGTAGGGGCGGGAGGAATGAGCAGTTCTTC.

V gene TRBV2 combines with J gene TRBJ2-1, with 11 bases lining up with TRBD2. CDR1 SNHLY and CDR2 FYNNEI come from the germline V gene. The CDR3 has 15 amino acids. Germline trimming cut 2 bases from V and 4 bases from J; bases unmatched to any gene: 1. The CDR3 reads CASSERLAGYNEQFF. CDR3 sequence (DNA): TGTGCCAGCAGTGAAAGACTAGCGGGATACAATGAGCAGTTCTTC.

This clone was seen more than once but under ten times. The chain has TRBV30 and TRBJ1-2; no clear D. V lost 0 bases to trimming and J lost 8 bases, with 13 bases between them. There are 13 residues in the CDR3. Per the germline V gene, CDR1 is GTSNPN and CDR2 is SVGIG (reference sequence). The DNA of the CDR3 is TGTGCCTGGAGTGTTCAGGCGCCTGGGGGCTACACCTTC. As protein: CAWSVQAPGGYTF.